This TCR beta chain was identified in a study of cytomegalovirus exposure and HLA in healthy donors. Across the whole study: Earlier results showed approximately 120 million unique TCR beta sequences derived from about 179 million T cells. Study conclusions and caveats: In a later analysis, at a false discovery rate of 0.05, under 20,000 TCR beta sequences matched HLA alleles.

Remarks on this clone: Antigen specificity is unknown. Other DNA sequences in this specimen translate into the identical CDR3.

CDR3 length equals 17 residues. The V end lost 0 bases, the J end lost 0 bases, and 14 bases lay between the germline ends. CDR1 and CDR2 (germline): LNHNV, YYDKDF (reference sequence). The PCR ran on 60 Vbeta and 13 Jbeta primers. TCRdb keeps only in-frame clones here, not all; method: immunoSEQ multiplex PCR. The sample holds more than 110,000 clones; 73% are singletons and the top ten take about an eighth. The receptor was isolated from a human donor in good health. V and J are TRBV15 and TRBJ1-2, with a possible D match to TRBD1 (6 bases). Sequenced: PBMCs. Here the CDR3 reads CATSRDLPGDPNYGYTF. The CDR3 DNA follows: TGTGCCACCAGCAGAGATCTACCAGGGGATCCTAACTATGGCTACACCTTC.